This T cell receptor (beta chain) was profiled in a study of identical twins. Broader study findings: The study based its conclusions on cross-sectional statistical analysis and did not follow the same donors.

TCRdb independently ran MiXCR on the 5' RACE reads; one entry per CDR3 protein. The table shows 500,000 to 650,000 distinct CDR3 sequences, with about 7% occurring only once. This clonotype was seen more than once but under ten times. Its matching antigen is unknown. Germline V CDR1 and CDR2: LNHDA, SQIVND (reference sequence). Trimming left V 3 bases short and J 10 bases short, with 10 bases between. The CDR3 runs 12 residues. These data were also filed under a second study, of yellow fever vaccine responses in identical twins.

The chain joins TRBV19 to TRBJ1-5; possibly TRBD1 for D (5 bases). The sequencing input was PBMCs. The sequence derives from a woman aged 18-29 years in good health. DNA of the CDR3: TGTGCCAGTAGTATCCTACGGGACCCCCAGCATTTT. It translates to CASSILRDPQHF.